Each of the 3 T cell receptor beta chains below was sequenced from the same sample in a study of OX40 agonist ivuxolimab in advanced cancers. Repertoires were generated with immunoSEQ multiplex PCR, while TCRdb's copy carries only in-frame clones and drops some. Counted here are 48,000 or so clones, around 90% occurring once; the ten biggest clones make up more than 6.5%. Sequencing was performed on CD4+ or CD8+ T cells sorted from blood, taken in a trial of the OX40 agonist ivuxolimab. Source of these receptors: an adult with an advanced solid tumor such as melanoma, head and neck, liver or kidney cancer.

This sequence joins TRBV6-5 and TRBJ1-2; D is perhaps TRBD1 (6 bases). The CDR3 loop spans 14 amino acids. CDR1 is MNHEY, CDR2 SVGAGI, per germline. V was shortened by 5 bases and J by 5 bases, with 15 bases between the two germline ends. Written as DNA, the CDR3 is TGTGCCAGCAGTGAAGGACAGCTTAATTATGGCTACACCTTC. This encodes CASSEGQLNYGYTF.

The chain uses TRBV12-5 and TRBJ1-3, with 8 bases identical to TRBD1. This CDR3 spans 21 amino acids. From germline, CDR1 is LGHNT and CDR2 FRNRAP. V trimming: 0 bases; J trimming: 4 bases; junction bases outside the gene matches: 20. In DNA form, the CDR3 reads TGTGCTAGTGGTTTGGTACTATTCGGACAGGGACCCCCGAGTTCGGGAAACACCATATATTTT. Its translation is CASGLVLFGQGPPSSGNTIYF. Looking up the rest from reference TRBV12-5 and TRBJ1-3 gives the full variable domain: DARVTQTPRHKVTEMGQEVTMRCQPILGHNTVFWYRQTMMQGLELLAYFRNRAPLDDSGMPKDRFSAEMPDATLATLKIQPSEPRDSAVYFCASGLVLFGQGPPSSGNTIYFGEGSWLTVV.

V is TRBV6-5 and J is TRBJ1-2; D possibly corresponds to TRBD1 (5 bases). There are 15 residues in the CDR3. Germline CDR1 and CDR2: MNHEY and SVGAGI. With 2 bases removed from V and 2 bases from J, the gap between germline ends came to 12 bases. This chain's CDR3 is CASSYRFGANYGYTF. The CDR3 region has the DNA TGTGCCAGCAGTTACCGCTTCGGGGCGAACTATGGCTACACCTTC.